These 30 T cell receptor beta chains share one sample of origin, sequenced in a study of cytomegalovirus exposure and HLA in healthy donors. The PCR used 60 Vbeta and 13 Jbeta primers. Data came from immunoSEQ multiplex PCR; TCRdb stores just in-frame clones and leaves some out. In the table there are approximately 150,000 clones, over 60% of which are singletons. Sequenced sample: PBMCs. The receptor set was obtained from a woman aged 55-69 years in good health and CMV-seronegative.

The chain couples TRBV10-1 to TRBJ1-6, with TRBD1 identical over 8 bases. Germline CDR1 reads WNHNN; CDR2 reads SYGVQD (reference sequence). V shed 3 bases, J shed 6 bases, and the junction held 4 bases outside the gene matches. The CDR3 totals 15 residues. CDR3 sequence: CASSESTGANSPLHF. CDR3 in DNA: TGCGCCAGCAGTGAATCGACAGGGGCTAATTCACCCCTCCACTTT.

The J gene is TRBJ1-2, the V gene TRBV9; D gene unclear. In germline, CDR1 is SGDLS, CDR2 YYNGEE. Trimming removed 4 bases from V and 5 bases from J, with 15 bases in between. The CDR3 runs to 14 residues. This chain's CDR3 is CASSPGPELYGYTF. The CDR3 DNA is TGTGCCAGCAGCCCCGGTCCGGAGCTATATGGCTACACCTTC.

The chain employs TRBV30 and TRBJ2-7; tentatively, D is TRBD2 (11 bases). Looked up from germline, CDR1 is GTSNPN and CDR2 is SVGIG (reference sequence). V was clipped by 5 bases and J by 1 base, with 33 bases between them. The CDR3 is 20 residues long. The CDR3 nucleotides read TGTGCCTGGGGGACAGGGGCTAGTGAAGGACTAGCGGGTTGGTCCTACGAGCAGTACTTC. This codes for CAWGTGASEGLAGWSYEQYF.

The chain employs TRBV19 and TRBJ2-6, with 7 bases that match TRBD1. CDR3 size: 15 residues. Germline CDR1 is LNHDA and CDR2 is SQIVND (reference sequence). The junction had 9 bases not matched to a gene; V was cut back by 9 bases and J by 4 bases. Written as DNA, the CDR3 is TGTGCCAGCAAACTCACAGGGGCAGGGGCCAACGTCCTGACTTTC. Translated: CASKLTGAGANVLTF.

The J gene is TRBJ1-3, the V gene TRBV5-1, with a tentative D call TRBD1 (5 bases). V lost 0 bases and J 3 bases, leaving 13 bases between the germline ends. The CDR3 totals 16 residues. CDR1 and CDR2 from the germline V gene are SGHRS and YFSETQ. CDR3 residues: CASSLAEGEGGNTIYF. The DNA for the CDR3 is TGCGCCAGCAGCTTGGCGGAAGGGGAAGGTGGAAACACCATATATTTT.

This chain links TRBV6-5 with TRBJ1-2, with D maybe TRBD1 (5 bases). V dropped 6 bases and J dropped 8 bases, with 16 bases sitting between them. Looked up from germline, CDR1 is MNHEY and CDR2 is SVGAGI. The CDR3 runs to 13 residues. The CDR3 DNA reads TGTGCCAGCAGGGATTCGGGGGGTCGGGGCTACACCTTC. This codes for CASRDSGGRGYTF.

With respect to this clone: A junction end diverges from the germline sequence, so it may reflect a read error. V gene TRBV4-1 combines with J gene TRBJ2-1, with 9 bases that match TRBD2. Germline V gives CDR1 MGHRA, CDR2 YSYEKL. This CDR3 contains 16 residues. CDR3 amino acids: CASSQGIAGVDNGQFF. The CDR3 nucleotides are TGCGCCAGCAGCCAAGGAATAGCGGGGGTTGACAATGGGCAGTTCTTC.

J is TRBJ2-7 and V is TRBV7-9; 10 positions match TRBD2. This CDR3 region has 16 residues. The germline V gene has CDR1 SEHNR and CDR2 FQNEAQ (reference sequence). J gave up 4 bases and V 5 bases, and 11 bases lay outside the gene matches. The chain's CDR3 is CASSPWTSGFVYEQYF. As DNA, the CDR3 is TGTGCCAGCAGCCCATGGACTAGCGGTTTTGTATACGAGCAGTACTTC.

The V and J genes are TRBV6-1 and TRBJ1-2, with TRBD1 identical over 9 bases. The CDR3 consists of 13 residues. Looked up from germline, CDR1 is MNHNS and CDR2 is SASEGT. Trimming took 7 bases from V and 4 from J; bases not matched to a gene: 4. The CDR3 region is CASTGQGTYGYTF. Here the CDR3 DNA reads TGTGCCAGCACCGGACAGGGGACCTATGGCTACACCTTC.

This clone was detected only once. V gene TRBV7-9 combines with J gene TRBJ1-3, with D perhaps TRBD1 (5 bases). V lost 4 bases and J 8 bases, leaving 15 bases between the germline ends. Germline V gene data show CDR1 as SEHNR and CDR2 as FQNEAQ (reference sequence). The CDR3 is made up of 14 amino acids. CDR3 nucleotide sequence: TGTGCCAGCAGCTCGGACATCGGTATACACACCATATATTTT. As protein: CASSSDIGIHTIYF.

This sequence joins TRBV10-3 and TRBJ1-3, with D tentatively TRBD1 (5 bases). This CDR3 is built from 15 residues. Germline loops: CDR1 ENHRY, CDR2 SYGVKD. V was clipped by 3 bases and J by 0 bases, with 9 bases between them. CDR3 coding DNA: TGTGCCATCAGTGACACAGGTCTCTCTGGAAACACCATATATTTT. This encodes CAISDTGLSGNTIYF.

This rearrangement joins TRBV9 to TRBJ2-1; 11 positions match TRBD2. J lost 0 bases, V lost 3 bases, and 5 bases had no gene match. Per germline, CDR1 SGDLS and CDR2 YYNGEE. The CDR3 has 17 amino acids. The CDR3 is CASSDTSGGSSYNEQFF. In nucleotides, the CDR3 is TGTGCCAGCAGCGACACTAGCGGGGGAAGCTCCTACAATGAGCAGTTCTTC.

The CDR3 protein is CASVSSLGEAFF. In nucleotides, the CDR3 is TGTGCCAGCGTTTCAAGTCTAGGTGAAGCTTTCTTT. This chain uses TRBV6-1 with TRBJ1-1; D is unclear. The germline gives CDR1 MNHNS, CDR2 SASEGT. This CDR3 has 12 amino acids. With 8 bases removed from V and 7 bases from J, the gap between germline ends came to 14 bases.

The V call is TRBV19, the J call TRBJ1-1, with D tentatively TRBD1 (5 bases). Germline lookup yields CDR1 LNHDA and CDR2 SQIVND (reference sequence). The V and J ends lost 8 bases and 0 bases respectively, with 13 bases between them. CDR3 length: 14 amino acids. The CDR3 DNA sequence: TGTGCCAGTCTCCCGACAGTGATGAACACTGAAGCTTTCTTT. Its protein is CASLPTVMNTEAFF.

This rearrangement joins TRBV7-9 to TRBJ2-5; 12 bases are a match to TRBD2. Germline V gene sequence: CDR1 SEHNR, CDR2 FQNEAQ (reference sequence). Trimming removed 5 bases from V and 0 bases from J; junction bases left unmatched: 4. The CDR3 is 16 residues long. In nucleotides, the CDR3 is TGTGCCAGCAGCAACCTAGCGGGGGGGTACCAAGAGACCCAGTACTTC. Translation gives CASSNLAGGYQETQYF.

The chain is built from TRBV30 and TRBJ2-1, with 7 nucleotides matching TRBD2. Germline-derived CDR1 and CDR2 are GTSNPN and SVGIG (reference sequence). With 2 bases clipped from V and 7 bases from J, the junction kept 2 bases outside the gene matches. The CDR3 contains 12 residues. The CDR3 protein is CAWSFGRNEQFF. CDR3 coding DNA: TGTGCCTGGAGTTTCGGGAGGAATGAGCAGTTCTTC.

Only a few counts were recorded for this clone. The chain couples TRBV6-6 to TRBJ2-3, with a tentative D call TRBD2 (6 bases). CDR1 MNHNY and CDR2 SVGAGI come from the germline V gene (reference sequence). Trimming took off 7 bases at V and 4 bases at J, with 9 bases between the two ends. The CDR3 spans 12 residues. CDR3 protein: CASKAGPDTQYF. DNA of the CDR3: TGTGCCAGCAAGGCGGGGCCAGATACGCAGTATTTT.

This clone was picked up one time. The gene calls are TRBV28 and TRBJ1-2; possible D gene TRBD1, 5 bases. The V end lost 6 bases, the J end lost 4 bases, and 18 bases lay between the germline ends. There are 15 residues in the CDR3. Per the germline V gene, CDR1 is MDHEN and CDR2 is SYDVKM. The CDR3 coding sequence is TGTGCCAGCAGACCCCGCGACAGAAGTTCCTATGGCTACACCTTC. Translation gives CASRPRDRSSYGYTF.

V is TRBV4-1 and J is TRBJ1-4, with no clear D. The CDR3 sequence is 16 residues long. Trimming took off 1 base at V and 0 bases at J, with 9 bases between the two ends. Germline-derived CDR1 and CDR2 are MGHRA and YSYEKL. CDR3 DNA: TGCGCCAGCAGCCAAGTATCCGGGACAACTAATGAAAAACTGTTTTTT. Translating it yields CASSQVSGTTNEKLFF.

A single count supports this clone. V is TRBV28 and J is TRBJ1-1, with D perhaps TRBD1 (6 bases). The V gene lost 0 bases and the J gene lost 7 bases, with 21 bases spanning the gap. CDR3 length: 17 amino acids. CDR1 and CDR2 from the germline V gene are MDHEN and SYDVKM. In nucleotides, the CDR3 is TGTGCCAGCAGTTTATGGGGATACAGGGAGGGCCCACATGAAGCTTTCTTT. It is translated as CASSLWGYREGPHEAFF.

This chain's CDR3 is CASRKGHGNYGYTF. The CDR3 DNA reads as TGTGCCAGCAGGAAGGGACACGGTAACTATGGCTACACCTTC. The chain recombines TRBV6-5 with TRBJ1-2; weak D call: TRBD1 (6 bases). This CDR3 has 14 residues. CDR1 MNHEY and CDR2 SVGAGI come from the germline V gene. Between the trimmed V and J ends, which lost 6 bases and 1 base, there was a span of 12 bases.

This chain connects TRBV29-1 to TRBJ2-5; 7 bases are shared with TRBD2. The J call may be mistaken, given a closer DNA end match to TRBJ2-7. This CDR3 contains 13 residues. The V gene's germline CDR1 is SQVTM and CDR2 ANQGSEA. As DNA, the CDR3 is TGCAGCGCACGGGGGGAGTTTGGGGACGAGCAGTACTTC. Encoded protein: CSARGEFGDEQYF.

This clone has only one observation. The chain carries TRBV11-2 and TRBJ1-3, with no clear D. Trimming pared 3 bases from V and 3 bases from J, leaving 6 bases between. Germline lookup yields CDR1 SGHAT and CDR2 FQNNGV. The CDR3 extends over 13 amino acids. CDR3 region: CASSLSGGNTIYF. The CDR3 DNA follows: TGTGCCAGCAGCTTGTCCGGTGGAAACACCATATATTTT. Drawing the rest from reference TRBV11-2 and TRBJ1-3, the complete variable domain is EAGVAQSPRYKIIEKRQSVAFWCNPISGHATLYWYQQILGQGPKLLIQFQNNGVVDDSQLPKDRFSAERLKGVDSTLKIQPAKLEDSAVYLCASSLSGGNTIYFGEGSWLTVV.

This clone was seen a few times. The chain recombines TRBV4-1 with TRBJ1-3, with D unclear. The CDR3 loop spans 14 amino acids. Germline assignment: CDR1 MGHRA and CDR2 YSYEKL. V was cut by 3 bases and J by 4 bases, with 10 bases left in between. DNA for the CDR3: TGCGCCAGCAGCCAGGGCTTTTGGGGAAACACCATATATTTT. It yields the protein CASSQGFWGNTIYF.

The rearrangement links TRBV5-1 to TRBJ1-6; D remains ambiguous. The CDR3 totals 15 residues. Looked up from germline, CDR1 is SGHRS and CDR2 is YFSETQ. The germline V and J ends were trimmed by 2 bases and 0 bases, with 6 bases remaining between them. CDR3 sequence reads: CASSFEFSYNSPLHF. CDR3 coding DNA: TGCGCCAGCAGCTTCGAGTTCTCCTATAATTCACCCCTCCACTTT.

This rearrangement joins TRBV6-1 to TRBJ2-4, with D tentatively TRBD1 (6 bases). CDR3 length: 14 residues. V dropped 4 bases and J dropped 3 bases, with 10 bases sitting between them. CDR1 MNHNS and CDR2 SASEGT come from the germline V gene. The CDR3 sequence: CASSVRDNKNIQYF. The CDR3, as DNA: TGTGCCAGCAGTGTTAGGGACAACAAAAACATTCAGTACTTC.

The rearrangement links TRBV7-9 to TRBJ2-5; D uncertain. V was trimmed by 2 bases and J by 3 bases, leaving 7 bases between them. The germline CDR1 and CDR2 sequences are SEHNR and FQNEAQ (reference sequence). The CDR3 contains 13 residues. CDR3 in amino acids: CASSLPPKETQYF. CDR3 nucleotide sequence: TGTGCCAGCAGCTTACCCCCCAAAGAGACCCAGTACTTC.

This clone was counted only a few times. The chain couples TRBV19 to TRBJ1-5, with 8 bases identical to TRBD1. J lost 5 bases, V lost 2 bases, and 8 bases had no gene match. This CDR3 is 16 amino acids long. The germline V gene encodes CDR1 LNHDA and CDR2 SQIVND (reference sequence). The CDR3 spells CASSIRTYRGYQPQHF. The CDR3 nucleotides are TGTGCCAGTAGTATAAGGACATACAGGGGGTATCAGCCCCAGCATTTT.

The chain has TRBV5-1 and TRBJ2-5; D perhaps matches TRBD1 (6 bases). The length of the CDR3 is 16 residues. Germline-derived CDR1 and CDR2 are SGHRS and YFSETQ. Trimming shortened V by 5 bases and J by 7 bases, and 24 bases separated the two germline ends. The CDR3 DNA reads as TGCGCCAGCAGTCAGAAGACAGGAGGAATGCGTTTGACCCAGTACTTC. As protein: CASSQKTGGMRLTQYF. Together with reference TRBV5-1 and TRBJ2-5, the CDR3 gives the full variable domain: KAGVTQTPRYLIKTRGQQVTLSCSPISGHRSVSWYQQTPGQGLQFLFEYFSETQRNKGNFPGRFSGRQFSNSRSEMNVSTLELGDSALYLCASSQKTGGMRLTQYFGPGTRLLVL.

This sequence joins TRBV5-6 and TRBJ2-4, with 14 bases that match TRBD2. This CDR3 is 19 amino acids long. Looked up from germline, CDR1 is SGHDT and CDR2 is YYEEEE. J gave up 0 bases and V 0 bases, and 5 bases lay outside the gene matches. Here the CDR3 DNA reads TGTGCCAGCAGCTTGGGGGGACTAGCGGGAGTTCTAGCCAAAAACATTCAGTACTTC. Protein sequence: CASSLGGLAGVLAKNIQYF.